This T cell receptor (beta chain) was identified in a study of T cell responses to AZD1222 COVID-19 vaccine. Study results and limitations: CD4 TCRs linked to vaccination spanned spike, dominating at 160-218 and 743-854. The study reported that nearly half of spike-specific TCRs target unmutated variant regions. Clonal diversity was possibly underestimated, and the donors were mostly white British, with more females.

On this clone: Its cognate antigen is unknown.

This CDR3 has 14 amino acids. V lost 0 bases and J 1 base, leaving 5 bases between the germline ends. Per the germline V gene, CDR1 is SGDLS and CDR2 is YYNGEE. Whether given at about 4 or about 12 weeks, second doses were pooled. Measured with immunoSEQ multiplex PCR; TCRdb has only the in-frame clones, and not every one. The sample lists about 81,000 clones, 90% occurring once. The receptor was derived from an adult who received the AZD1222 COVID-19 vaccine. This material consisted of peripheral blood, taken 28 days after the second AZD1222 dose. The rearrangement joins TRBV9 to TRBJ1-3; no clear D gene. The CDR3 reads CASSVEQSGNTIYF. The CDR3 DNA follows: TGTGCCAGCAGCGTAGAACAATCTGGAAACACCATATATTTT.